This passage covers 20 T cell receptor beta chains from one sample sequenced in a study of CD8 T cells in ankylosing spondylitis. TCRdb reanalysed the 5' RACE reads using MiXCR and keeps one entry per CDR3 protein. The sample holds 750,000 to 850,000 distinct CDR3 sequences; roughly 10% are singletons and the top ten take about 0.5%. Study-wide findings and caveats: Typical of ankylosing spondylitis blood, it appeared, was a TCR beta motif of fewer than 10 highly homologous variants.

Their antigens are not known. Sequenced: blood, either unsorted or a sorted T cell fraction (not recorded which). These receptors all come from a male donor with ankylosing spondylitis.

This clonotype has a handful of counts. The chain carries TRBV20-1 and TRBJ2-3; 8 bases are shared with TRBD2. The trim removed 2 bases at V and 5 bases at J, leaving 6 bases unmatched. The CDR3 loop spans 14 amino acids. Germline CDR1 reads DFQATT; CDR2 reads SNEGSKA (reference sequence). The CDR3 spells CSARSGSSKDTQYF. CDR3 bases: TGCAGTGCTAGAAGCGGGAGTTCGAAAGATACGCAGTATTTT.

CDR3 nucleotides: TGCAGTGCCCGCGCAGCGGGAGGTCGGACCGGGGAGCTGTTTTTT. It encodes CSARAAGGRTGELFF. V is TRBV20-1 and J is TRBJ2-2; 9 bases are a match to TRBD2. Germline V gene sequence: CDR1 DFQATT, CDR2 SNEGSKA (reference sequence). V shed 6 bases, J shed 5 bases, and the junction held 10 bases outside the gene matches. The CDR3 totals 15 residues.

CDR3: CASSRRGQNTEAFF. The DNA for the CDR3 is TGCGCCAGCAGCCGAAGAGGACAGAACACTGAAGCTTTCTTT. The chain links TRBV5-1 to TRBJ1-1; tentative D call: TRBD1 (5 bases). This CDR3 has 14 amino acids. The germline gives CDR1 SGHRS, CDR2 YFSETQ. V gave up 4 bases and J gave up 1 base, with 11 bases separating them.

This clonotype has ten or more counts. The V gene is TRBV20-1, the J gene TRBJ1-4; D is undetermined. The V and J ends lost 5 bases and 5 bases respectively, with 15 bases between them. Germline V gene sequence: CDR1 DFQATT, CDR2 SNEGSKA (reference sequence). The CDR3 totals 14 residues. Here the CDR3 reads CSAPRTEGNEKLFF. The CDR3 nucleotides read TGCAGTGCTCCCCGGACGGAAGGAAATGAAAAACTGTTTTTT.

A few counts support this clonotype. The CDR3 reads CASSWTDHNQPQHF. DNA of the CDR3: TGTGCCAGTAGTTGGACAGACCACAATCAGCCCCAGCATTTT. V usage is TRBV19 and J usage is TRBJ1-5; a possible D gene is TRBD1 (6 bases). The CDR3 has 14 residues. V was trimmed by 5 bases and J by 3 bases, leaving 11 bases between them. The germline V gene has CDR1 LNHDA and CDR2 SQIVND (reference sequence).

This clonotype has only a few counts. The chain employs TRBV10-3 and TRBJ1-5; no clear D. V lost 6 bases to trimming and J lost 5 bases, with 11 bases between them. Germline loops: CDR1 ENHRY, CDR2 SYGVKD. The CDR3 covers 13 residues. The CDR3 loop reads CAIRGEVDQPQHF. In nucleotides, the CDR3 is TGTGCCATCAGGGGCGAAGTTGATCAGCCCCAGCATTTT.

CDR3 sequence: CSARDPQDQETQYF. CDR3 sequence (DNA): TGCAGTGCTAGAGATCCGCAGGACCAAGAGACCCAGTACTTC. This sequence joins TRBV20-1 and TRBJ2-5, with D unresolved. Germline V gene sequence: CDR1 DFQATT, CDR2 SNEGSKA (reference sequence). The CDR3 is 14 amino acids. V dropped 0 bases and J dropped 0 bases, with 8 bases sitting between them.

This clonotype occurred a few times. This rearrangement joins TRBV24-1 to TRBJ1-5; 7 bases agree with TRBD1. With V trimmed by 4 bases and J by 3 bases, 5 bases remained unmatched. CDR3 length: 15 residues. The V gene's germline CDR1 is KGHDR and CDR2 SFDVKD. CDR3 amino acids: CATSDPGQLNQPQHF. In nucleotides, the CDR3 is TGTGCCACCAGTGACCCGGGACAGCTCAATCAGCCCCAGCATTTT.

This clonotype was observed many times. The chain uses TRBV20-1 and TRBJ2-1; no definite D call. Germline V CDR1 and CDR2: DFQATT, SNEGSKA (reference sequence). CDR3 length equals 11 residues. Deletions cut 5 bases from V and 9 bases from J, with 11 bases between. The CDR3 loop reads CSAARSREQFF. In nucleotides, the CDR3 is TGCAGTGCTGCCAGGAGTCGTGAGCAGTTCTTC.

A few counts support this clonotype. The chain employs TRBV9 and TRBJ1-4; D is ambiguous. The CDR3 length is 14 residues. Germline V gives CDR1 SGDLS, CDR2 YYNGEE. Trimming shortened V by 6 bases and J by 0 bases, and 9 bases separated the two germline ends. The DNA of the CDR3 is TGTGCCAGCACCGTCGGGGCAACTAATGAAAAACTGTTTTTT. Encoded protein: CASTVGATNEKLFF.

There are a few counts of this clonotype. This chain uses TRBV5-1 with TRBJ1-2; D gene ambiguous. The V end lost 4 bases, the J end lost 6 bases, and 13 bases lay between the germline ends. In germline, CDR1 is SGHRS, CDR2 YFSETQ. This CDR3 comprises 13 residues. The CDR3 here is CASSLTRYDGYTF. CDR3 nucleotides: TGCGCCAGCAGCCTAACAAGGTATGATGGCTACACCTTC. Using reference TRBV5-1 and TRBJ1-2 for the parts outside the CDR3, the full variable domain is KAGVTQTPRYLIKTRGQQVTLSCSPISGHRSVSWYQQTPGQGLQFLFEYFSETQRNKGNFPGRFSGRQFSNSRSEMNVSTLELGDSALYLCASSLTRYDGYTFGSGTRLTVV.

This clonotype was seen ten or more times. In nucleotides, the CDR3 is TGCAGCGTCGCCCCGGGACTAGCGGGAGGGTATGAGCAGTTCTTC. Its translation is CSVAPGLAGGYEQFF. The chain links TRBV29-1 to TRBJ2-1, with 16 bases lining up with TRBD2. Trimming at V came to 6 bases and at J to 8 bases, leaving 7 bases not matched to a gene. From germline, CDR1 is SQVTM and CDR2 ANQGSEA. The CDR3 contains 15 residues.

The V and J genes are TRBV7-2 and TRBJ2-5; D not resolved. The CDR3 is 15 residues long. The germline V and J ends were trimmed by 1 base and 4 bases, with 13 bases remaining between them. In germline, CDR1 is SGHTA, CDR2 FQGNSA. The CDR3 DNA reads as TGTGCCAGCAGCTTAGTAGCACCCCCGGCAGAGACCCAGTACTTC. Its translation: CASSLVAPPAETQYF.

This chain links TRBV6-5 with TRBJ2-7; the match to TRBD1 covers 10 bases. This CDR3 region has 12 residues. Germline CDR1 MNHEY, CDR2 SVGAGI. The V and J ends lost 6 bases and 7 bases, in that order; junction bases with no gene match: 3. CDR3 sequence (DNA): TGTGCCAGCAGCCAGGGACAGGGGGAGCAGTACTTC. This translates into CASSQGQGEQYF.

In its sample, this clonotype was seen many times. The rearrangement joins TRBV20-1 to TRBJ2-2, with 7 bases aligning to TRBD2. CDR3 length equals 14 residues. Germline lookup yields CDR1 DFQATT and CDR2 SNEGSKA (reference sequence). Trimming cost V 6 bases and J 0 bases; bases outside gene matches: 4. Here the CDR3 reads CSAAGVANTGELFF. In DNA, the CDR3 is TGCAGTGCCGCGGGAGTCGCGAACACCGGGGAGCTGTTTTTT.

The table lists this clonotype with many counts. As DNA, the CDR3 is TGTGCCAGCAGCTTAAGGGTTCCTAGCACAGATACGCAGTATTTT. This encodes CASSLRVPSTDTQYF. The chain combines TRBV11-2 with TRBJ2-3; D gene uncertain. Germline CDR1 and CDR2: SGHAT and FQNNGV. Trimming removed 2 bases from V and 0 bases from J, with 9 bases in between. This CDR3 region has 15 residues.

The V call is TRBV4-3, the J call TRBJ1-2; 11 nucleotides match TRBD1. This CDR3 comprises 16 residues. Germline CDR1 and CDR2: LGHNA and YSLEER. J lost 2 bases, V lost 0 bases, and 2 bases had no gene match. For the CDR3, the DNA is TGCGCCAGCAGCCAAGAAGGGACAGGGGGGAACTATGGCTACACCTTC. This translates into CASSQEGTGGNYGYTF.

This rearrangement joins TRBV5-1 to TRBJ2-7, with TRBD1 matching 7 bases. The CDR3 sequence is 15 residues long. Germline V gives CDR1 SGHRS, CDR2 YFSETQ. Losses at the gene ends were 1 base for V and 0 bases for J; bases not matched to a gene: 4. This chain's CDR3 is CASSLTGVDSYEQYF. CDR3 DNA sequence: TGCGCCAGCAGCTTGACAGGGGTTGACTCCTACGAGCAGTACTTC. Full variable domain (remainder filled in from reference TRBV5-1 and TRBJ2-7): KAGVTQTPRYLIKTRGQQVTLSCSPISGHRSVSWYQQTPGQGLQFLFEYFSETQRNKGNFPGRFSGRQFSNSRSEMNVSTLELGDSALYLCASSLTGVDSYEQYFGPGTRLTVT.

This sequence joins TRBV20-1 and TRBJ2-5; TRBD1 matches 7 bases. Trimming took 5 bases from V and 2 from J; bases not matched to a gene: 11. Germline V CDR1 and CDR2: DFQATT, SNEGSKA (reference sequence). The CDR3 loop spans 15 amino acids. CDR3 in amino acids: CSAELGAGGQETQYF. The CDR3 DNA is TGCAGTGCTGAGCTTGGGGCAGGGGGTCAAGAGACCCAGTACTTC.

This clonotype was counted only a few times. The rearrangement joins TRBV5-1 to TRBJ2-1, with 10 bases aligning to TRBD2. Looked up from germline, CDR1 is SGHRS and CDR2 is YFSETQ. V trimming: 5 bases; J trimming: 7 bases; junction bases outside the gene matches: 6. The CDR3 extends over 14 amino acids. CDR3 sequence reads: CASRPSGSRNEQFF. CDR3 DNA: TGCGCCAGCAGACCTAGCGGGAGTAGGAATGAGCAGTTCTTC.